What follows describes a single T cell receptor beta chain. As yet, its antigen is unknown. This record belongs to a study of blood T cells in healthy people across ages. Whole-study context: Through template switching, about one barcoded beta molecule was captured per two T cells, as measured in model experiments. General study results and limits: Any conclusive comparison of naive versus antigen-experienced cells was prevented by using unsorted PBMCs. Across the age range, TCR beta diversity per million T cells fell in a roughly linear way.

This CDR3 spans 14 amino acids. Germline values: CDR1 ENHRY, CDR2 SYGVKD. The germline V and J ends were trimmed by 6 bases and 1 base, with 13 bases remaining between them. Through a sample-barcoded 5' primer and a J-beta primer mix, a second PCR was run for about 7 to 12 cycles. CDR3-containing paired-end reads numbering at least 2.5 million came from each sample. MiXCR, applied by TCRdb to the 5' RACE reads, yields one record per CDR3 protein. The sample records hundreds of thousands of distinct CDR3 sequences, 22% being singletons. Sample: blood. This receptor was identified in a man in his 70s in good health. The chain joins TRBV10-3 to TRBJ2-7; D unresolved. CDR3 in DNA: TGTGCCATCAGGGATTCTGTAGAATCCTACGAGCAGTACTTC. Translation gives CAIRDSVESYEQYF.